Following are 9 T cell receptor beta chains from one sample sequenced in a study of shared clonotypes between healthy human individuals (TCRdb year 2020). Libraries were made using the immunoSEQ multiplex PCR assay. The source is immuneACCESS, and TCRdb retained only in-frame sequences with V and J called. Part of the clones is not carried over; for the studies checked, unresolved V genes explain less than half of this, and the remainder is unexplained. The sample yields fewer than 2.5 million clones; over 85% were counted once. The top ten clones comprise more than 0.35% of the sample. Source material: naive CD4+ T cells from PBMCs. The sample's cell subset or site label, in plain terms: CD45RA+ positively selected. The origin of the receptors is a young man in good health. Some clones in this sample may be carry-over from other donors' samples.

In its sample, this clone was seen a few times. The sample carries other DNA sequences with the same CDR3. J is TRBJ2-7 and V is TRBV28; D gene uncertain. With 2 bases removed from V and 0 bases from J, the gap between germline ends came to 2 bases. The CDR3 spans 12 residues. Germline V gene lookup returns CDR1 MDHEN and CDR2 SYDVKM. The CDR3 nucleotides read TGTGCCAGCAGTTTAAACTCCTACGAGCAGTACTTC. Residues: CASSLNSYEQYF.

V and J are TRBV11-2 and TRBJ2-7; TRBD1 matches at 9 bases. This CDR3 is built from 16 residues. Germline V CDR1 and CDR2: SGHAT, FQNNGV. The trim removed 1 base at V and 2 bases at J, leaving 6 bases unmatched. The CDR3, as DNA: TGTGCCAGCAGCTTAGTTCCGGGACAGGGTCCCTACGAGCAGTACTTC. This translates into CASSLVPGQGPYEQYF. Looking up the rest from reference TRBV11-2 and TRBJ2-7 gives the full variable domain: EAGVAQSPRYKIIEKRQSVAFWCNPISGHATLYWYQQILGQGPKLLIQFQNNGVVDDSQLPKDRFSAERLKGVDSTLKIQPAKLEDSAVYLCASSLVPGQGPYEQYFGPGTRLTVT.

The sample holds one count of this clone. This sequence joins TRBV7-9 and TRBJ2-3; 9 bases are a match to TRBD2. The CDR3 sequence is 16 residues long. The germline V gene encodes CDR1 SEHNR and CDR2 FQNEAQ (reference sequence). V was clipped by 5 bases and J by 2 bases; unmatched bases: 8. The CDR3 protein is CASSIRLAGPTDTQYF. The CDR3 region has the DNA TGTGCCAGCAGCATAAGGCTAGCGGGACCCACAGATACGCAGTATTTT.

The CDR3 loop is CASSDPRARENQPQHF. The CDR3, as DNA: TGTGCCAGCAGTGACCCCCGGGCCAGGGAAAATCAGCCCCAGCATTTT. This chain connects TRBV6-4 to TRBJ1-5; D may be TRBD1 (5 bases). The V end lost 2 bases, the J end lost 4 bases, and 15 bases lay between the germline ends. Germline V gene lookup returns CDR1 MRHNA and CDR2 SNTAGT. This CDR3 has 16 residues.

This sequence joins TRBV10-1 and TRBJ2-2; TRBD2 aligns across 8 bases. V gave up 3 bases and J gave up 6 bases; unmatched junction bases: 6. Germline V gene lookup returns CDR1 WNHNN and CDR2 SYGVQD (reference sequence). The CDR3 is made up of 15 amino acids. CDR3 bases: TGCGCCAGCAGTGATCCCGGGACTAGAGCCGGGGAGCTGTTTTTT. Amino acids: CASSDPGTRAGELFF.

The rearrangement joins TRBV7-6 to TRBJ2-5; 7 bases are a match to TRBD1. Germline V gene lookup returns CDR1 SGHVS and CDR2 FNYEAQ. V was pared by 6 bases and J by 1 base, with 8 bases of the junction left unmatched. This CDR3 contains 15 residues. In DNA, the CDR3 is TGTGCCAGCAGTTTTAACAGGGGAGTCCAAGAGACCCAGTACTTC. It translates to CASSFNRGVQETQYF.

The genes are TRBV16 and TRBJ1-5, with D uncertain. Germline V gene sequence: CDR1 KGHSY, CDR2 FQNENV. CDR3 length: 14 amino acids. V was trimmed by 0 bases and J by 1 base, leaving 4 bases between them. The CDR3 region has the DNA TGTGCCAGCAGCCAATCACCGAGCAATCAGCCCCAGCATTTT. Residues: CASSQSPSNQPQHF.

V is TRBV7-3 and J is TRBJ2-2; 8 bases map to TRBD1. V shed 4 bases, J shed 3 bases, and the junction held 1 base outside the gene matches. Germline values: CDR1 SGHTA, CDR2 FQGTGA. This CDR3 region has 14 residues. The CDR3 loop is CASSYRGDTGELFF. Here the CDR3 DNA reads TGTGCCAGCAGCTACAGGGGGGACACCGGGGAGCTGTTTTTT. The whole variable domain, remainder taken from reference TRBV7-3 and TRBJ2-2, is GAGVSQTPSNKVTEKGKYVELRCDPISGHTALYWYRQSLGQGPEFLIYFQGTGAADDSGLPNDRFFAVRPEGSVSTLKIQRTERGDSAVYLCASSYRGDTGELFFGEGSRLTVL.

The chain recombines TRBV4-1 with TRBJ2-5, with D possibly TRBD2 on 5 matching bases. The CDR3 is 13 amino acids. Germline CDR1 is MGHRA and CDR2 is YSYEKL. The ends were cut back, 4 bases at V and 5 bases at J, with 11 bases in the middle. The CDR3 spells CASSLLRVETQYF. The CDR3 DNA follows: TGCGCCAGCAGCCTGCTGCGGGTGGAGACCCAGTACTTC.